Sequencing of this T cell receptor (beta chain) was carried out in a study of cytomegalovirus exposure and HLA in healthy donors. PCR employed 60 Vbeta and 13 Jbeta primers. Data came from immunoSEQ multiplex PCR; TCRdb stores just in-frame clones and leaves some out. The table has around 72,000 clones, around 80% seen once. There are 14 residues in the CDR3. J gave up 6 bases and V 8 bases, and 5 bases lay outside the gene matches. Germline V gene lookup returns CDR1 LNHDA and CDR2 SQIVND (reference sequence). The rearrangement links TRBV19 to TRBJ2-2; the match to TRBD1 covers 11 bases. What was sequenced was PBMCs. The TCR comes from a man in his forties or fifties in good health and CMV-seronegative. CDR3 DNA sequence: TGTGCCAGTGGCCGGGACAGGGGGTCCGGGGAGCTGTTTTTT. Translation: CASGRDRGSGELFF.